The 5 T cell receptor beta chains given below trace back to one sample, sequenced in a study of blood T cell repertoires in COVID-19. Method: immunoSEQ multiplex PCR; TCRdb's copy keeps in-frame clones and lacks some. The sample holds about 300,000 clones, roughly 88% seen once. Sequences were obtained from peripheral blood. The receptors come from a woman aged 25 to 39 who had recovered from COVID-19.

There are a few counts of this clone. V gene TRBV24-1 combines with J gene TRBJ1-6; D is unclear. Per the germline V gene, CDR1 is KGHDR and CDR2 is SFDVKD. The CDR3 is made up of 13 amino acids. V dropped 5 bases and J dropped 4 bases, with 5 bases sitting between them. The CDR3 here is CATSAGYNSPLHF. The CDR3 coding sequence is TGTGCCACCAGTGCCGGGTATAATTCACCCCTCCACTTT.

This clone was seen a single time. J is TRBJ2-1 and V is TRBV12-3 or TRBV12-4; 8 bases map to TRBD2. The CDR3 totals 13 residues. The ends lost 6 bases at V and 10 bases at J; junction bases unmatched: 8. CDR3 amino acids: CASRGRGGYEQFF. The CDR3 DNA reads as TGTGCCAGCAGAGGACGGGGGGGCTACGAGCAGTTCTTC.

The chain has TRBV28 and TRBJ1-1; D possibly corresponds to TRBD1 (6 bases). Per germline, CDR1 MDHEN and CDR2 SYDVKM. CDR3 length: 15 amino acids. The V end was cut by 4 bases, the J end by 0 bases, with 12 bases between. The CDR3 is CASSYDRNLNTEAFF. The CDR3 DNA follows: TGTGCCAGCAGTTATGACAGGAATTTGAACACTGAAGCTTTCTTT.

The J gene is TRBJ1-5, the V gene TRBV6-2 or TRBV6-3, with D perhaps matching TRBD1 (6 bases). Germline values: CDR1 MNHEY, CDR2 SVGEGT. Trimming removed 2 bases from V and 0 bases from J, with 11 bases in between. The CDR3 has 16 residues. CDR3 amino acids: CASSYRVGASNQPQHF. CDR3 sequence (DNA): TGTGCCAGCAGTTACCGTGTGGGGGCTAGCAATCAGCCCCAGCATTTT.

The chain uses TRBV4-3 and TRBJ2-7, with a weak D call TRBD1 (5 bases). The CDR3 length is 15 residues. Germline V gives CDR1 LGHNA, CDR2 YSLEER. Trimming stripped 3 bases from V and 0 bases from J, with 12 bases between. The CDR3, as DNA: TGCGCCAGCAGCCAGACCTTTACAGGCTCCTACGAGCAGTACTTC. Residues: CASSQTFTGSYEQYF.